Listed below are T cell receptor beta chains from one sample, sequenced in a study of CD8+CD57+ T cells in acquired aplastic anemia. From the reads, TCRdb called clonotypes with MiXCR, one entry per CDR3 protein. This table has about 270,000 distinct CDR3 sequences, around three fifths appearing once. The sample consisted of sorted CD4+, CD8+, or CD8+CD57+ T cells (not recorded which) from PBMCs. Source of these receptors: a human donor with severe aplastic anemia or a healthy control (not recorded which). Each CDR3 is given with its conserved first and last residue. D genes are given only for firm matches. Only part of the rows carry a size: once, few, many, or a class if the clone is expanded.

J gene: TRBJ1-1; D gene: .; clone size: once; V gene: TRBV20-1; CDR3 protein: CSARDTEAFF; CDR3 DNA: TGCAGTGCTAGAGACACTGAAGCTTTCTTT
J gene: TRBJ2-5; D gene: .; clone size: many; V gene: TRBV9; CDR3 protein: CASSYTTDETQYF; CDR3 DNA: TGTGCCAGCAGCTATACGACAGACGAGACCCAGTACTTC
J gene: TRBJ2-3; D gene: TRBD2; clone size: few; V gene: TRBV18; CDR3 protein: CASSPGTRGLADTQYF; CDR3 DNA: TGTGCCAGCTCTCCCGGGACTAGAGGGTTAGCAGATACGCAGTATTTT
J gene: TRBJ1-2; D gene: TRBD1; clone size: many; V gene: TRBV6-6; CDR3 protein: CASSSGQGYGYTF; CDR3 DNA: TGTGCCAGCAGTTCGGGACAGGGTTATGGCTACACCTTC
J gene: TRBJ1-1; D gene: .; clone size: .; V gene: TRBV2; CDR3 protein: CASSEQGLNTEAFF; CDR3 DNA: TGTGCCAGCAGTGAACAGGGATTAAACACTGAAGCTTTCTTT
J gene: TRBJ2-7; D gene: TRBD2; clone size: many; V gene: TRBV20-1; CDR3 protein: CSARPVAGSSSYEQYF; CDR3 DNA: TGCAGTGCTAGGCCGGTAGCGGGGTCAAGCTCCTACGAGCAGTACTTC
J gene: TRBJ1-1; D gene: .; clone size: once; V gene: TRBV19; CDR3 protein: CASSSLREINTEAFF; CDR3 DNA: TGTGCCAGTAGTAGCCTCAGGGAAATCAACACTGAAGCTTTCTTT
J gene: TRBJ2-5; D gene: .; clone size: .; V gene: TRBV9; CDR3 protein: CASSEGGIGTLYQETQYF; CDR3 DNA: TGTGCCAGCAGCGAGGGGGGGATAGGGACACTGTACCAAGAGACCCAGTACTTC
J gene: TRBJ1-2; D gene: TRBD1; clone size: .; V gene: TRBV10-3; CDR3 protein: CAISGRDSPNYGYTF; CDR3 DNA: TGTGCCATCAGTGGTAGGGACAGTCCTAACTATGGCTACACCTTC
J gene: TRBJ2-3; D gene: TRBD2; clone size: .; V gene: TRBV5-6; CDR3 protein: CASSAELAGISDTQYF; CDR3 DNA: TGTGCCAGCAGCGCGGAACTAGCGGGGATTTCAGATACGCAGTATTTT
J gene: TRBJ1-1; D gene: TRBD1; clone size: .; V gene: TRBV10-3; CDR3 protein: CAIRGTGGSNTEAFF; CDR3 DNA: TGTGCCATCAGGGGGACAGGGGGTTCCAACACTGAAGCTTTCTTT
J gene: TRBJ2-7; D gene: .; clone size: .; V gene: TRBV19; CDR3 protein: CASSGGTDGSYEQYF; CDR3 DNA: TGTGCCAGTAGCGGAGGAACGGACGGTTCCTACGAGCAGTACTTC
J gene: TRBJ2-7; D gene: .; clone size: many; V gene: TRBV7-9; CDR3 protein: CASSGPGVGYEQYF; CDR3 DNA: TGTGCCAGCAGCGGACCAGGGGTAGGCTACGAGCAGTACTTC
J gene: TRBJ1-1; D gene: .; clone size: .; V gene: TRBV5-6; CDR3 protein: CASSLGSLEAFF; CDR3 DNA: TGTGCCAGCAGCTTGGGTAGCCTTGAAGCTTTCTTT
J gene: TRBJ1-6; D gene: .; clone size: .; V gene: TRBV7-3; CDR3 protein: CASSSTGPGSPLHF; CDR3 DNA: TGTGCCAGCAGCTCAACAGGACCGGGCTCACCCCTCCACTTT
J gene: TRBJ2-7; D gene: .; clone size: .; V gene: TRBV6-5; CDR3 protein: CASSYLGLGDYEQYF; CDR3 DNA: TGTGCCAGCAGTTACTTGGGACTGGGAGACTACGAGCAGTACTTC
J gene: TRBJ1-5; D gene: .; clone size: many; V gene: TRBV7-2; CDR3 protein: CASSQVRGPQHF; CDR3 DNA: TGTGCCAGCAGCCAAGTTAGGGGGCCCCAGCATTTT
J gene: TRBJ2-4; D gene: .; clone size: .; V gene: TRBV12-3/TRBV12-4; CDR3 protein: CASSAGVPNIQYF; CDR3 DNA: TGTGCCAGCAGCGCAGGGGTGCCAAACATTCAGTACTTC